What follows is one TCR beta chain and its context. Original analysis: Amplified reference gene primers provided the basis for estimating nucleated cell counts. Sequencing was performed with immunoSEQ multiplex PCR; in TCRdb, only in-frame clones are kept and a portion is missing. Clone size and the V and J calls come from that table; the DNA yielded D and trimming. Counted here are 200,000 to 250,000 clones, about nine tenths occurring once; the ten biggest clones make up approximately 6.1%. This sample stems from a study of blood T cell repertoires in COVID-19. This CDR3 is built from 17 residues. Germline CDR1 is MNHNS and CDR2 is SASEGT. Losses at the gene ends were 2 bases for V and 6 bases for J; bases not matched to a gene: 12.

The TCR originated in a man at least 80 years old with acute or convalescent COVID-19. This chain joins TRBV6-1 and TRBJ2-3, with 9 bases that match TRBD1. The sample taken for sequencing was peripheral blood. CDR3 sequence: CASSETSAGTGLDTQYF. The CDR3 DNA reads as TGTGCCAGCAGTGAAACCTCAGCGGGGACAGGGCTGGATACGCAGTATTTT.